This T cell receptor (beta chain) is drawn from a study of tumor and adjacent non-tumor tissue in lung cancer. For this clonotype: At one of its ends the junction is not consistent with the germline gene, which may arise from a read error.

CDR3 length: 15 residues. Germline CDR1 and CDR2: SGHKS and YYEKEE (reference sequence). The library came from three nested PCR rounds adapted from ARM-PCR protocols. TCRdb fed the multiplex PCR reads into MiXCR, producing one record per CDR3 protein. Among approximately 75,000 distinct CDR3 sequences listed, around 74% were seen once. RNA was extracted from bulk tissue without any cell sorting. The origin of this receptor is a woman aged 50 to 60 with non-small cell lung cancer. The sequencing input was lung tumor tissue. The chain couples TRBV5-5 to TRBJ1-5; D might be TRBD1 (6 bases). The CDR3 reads CASSGGGYSKQPQHF. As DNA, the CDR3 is TGTGCCAGCAGCGGCGGGGGCTATAGCAAACAGCCCCAACATTTT.